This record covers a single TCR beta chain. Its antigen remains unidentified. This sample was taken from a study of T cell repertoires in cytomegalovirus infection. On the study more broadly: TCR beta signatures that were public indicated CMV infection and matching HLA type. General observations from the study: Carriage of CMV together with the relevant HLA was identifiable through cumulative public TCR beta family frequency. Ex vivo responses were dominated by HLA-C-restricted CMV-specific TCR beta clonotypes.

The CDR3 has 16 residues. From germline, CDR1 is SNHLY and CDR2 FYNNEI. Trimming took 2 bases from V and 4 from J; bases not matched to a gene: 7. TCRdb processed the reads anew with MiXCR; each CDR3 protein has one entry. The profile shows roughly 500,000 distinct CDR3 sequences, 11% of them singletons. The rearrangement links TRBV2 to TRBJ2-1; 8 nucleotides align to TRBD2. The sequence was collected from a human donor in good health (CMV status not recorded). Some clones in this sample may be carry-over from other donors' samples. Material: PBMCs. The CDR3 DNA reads TGTGCCAGCAGTGAATCAGCGCGGGAGGCTTACAATGAGCAGTTCTTC. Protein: CASSESAREAYNEQFF.